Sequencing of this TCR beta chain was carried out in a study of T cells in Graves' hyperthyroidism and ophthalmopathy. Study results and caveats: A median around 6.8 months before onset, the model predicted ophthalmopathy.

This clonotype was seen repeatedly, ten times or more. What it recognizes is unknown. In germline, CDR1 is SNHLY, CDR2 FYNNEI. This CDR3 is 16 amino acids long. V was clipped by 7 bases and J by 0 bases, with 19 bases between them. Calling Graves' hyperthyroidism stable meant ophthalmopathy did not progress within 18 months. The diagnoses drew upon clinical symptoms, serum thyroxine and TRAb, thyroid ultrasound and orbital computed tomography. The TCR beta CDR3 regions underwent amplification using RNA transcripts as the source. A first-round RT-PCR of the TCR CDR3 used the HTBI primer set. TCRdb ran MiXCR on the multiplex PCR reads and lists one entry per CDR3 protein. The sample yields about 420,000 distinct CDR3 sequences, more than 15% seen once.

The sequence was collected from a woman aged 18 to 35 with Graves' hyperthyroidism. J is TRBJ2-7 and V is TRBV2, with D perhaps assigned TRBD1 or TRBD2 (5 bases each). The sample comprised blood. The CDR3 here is CASTEGVRDHSYEQYF. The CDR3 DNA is TGTGCCAGCACAGAAGGCGTTCGGGACCACTCCTACGAGCAGTACTTC.